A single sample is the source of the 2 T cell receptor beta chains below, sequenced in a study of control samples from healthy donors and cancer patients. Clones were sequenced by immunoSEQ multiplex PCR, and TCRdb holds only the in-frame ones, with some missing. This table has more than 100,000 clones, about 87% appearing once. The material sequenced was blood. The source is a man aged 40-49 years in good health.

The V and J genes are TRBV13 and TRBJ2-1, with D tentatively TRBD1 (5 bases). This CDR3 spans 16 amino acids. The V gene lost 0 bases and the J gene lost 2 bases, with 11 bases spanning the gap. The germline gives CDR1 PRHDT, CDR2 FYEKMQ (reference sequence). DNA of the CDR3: TGTGCCAGCAGCTTAGGCCTTCAGGGCACCTACAATGAGCAGTTCTTC. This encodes CASSLGLQGTYNEQFF.

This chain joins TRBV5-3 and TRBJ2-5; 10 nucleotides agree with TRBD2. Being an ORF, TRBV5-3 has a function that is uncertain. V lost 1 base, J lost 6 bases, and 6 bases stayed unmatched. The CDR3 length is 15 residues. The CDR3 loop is CARSLWLAGAKTQYF. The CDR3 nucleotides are TGTGCCAGAAGCTTGTGGCTAGCGGGGGCGAAGACCCAGTACTTC.